The 18 T cell receptor beta chains below come from one sample, sequenced in a study of blood T cell repertoires in COVID-19. Assay used: immunoSEQ multiplex PCR; TCRdb lists only in-frame clones, some missing. The sample has more than 250,000 clones, 86% seen once. The specimen sequenced was peripheral blood. Receptor source: a woman in her 50s with acute or convalescent COVID-19.

This clone was recorded once. The chain couples TRBV5-1 to TRBJ2-4; a possible D gene is TRBD2 (6 bases). There are 14 residues in the CDR3. Germline CDR1 reads SGHRS; CDR2 reads YFSETQ. Trimming took off 0 bases at V and 9 bases at J, with 13 bases between the two ends. The DNA of the CDR3 is TGCGCCAGCAGCTTGGGCCGGGGAGGAGTCATTCAGTACTTC. Protein sequence: CASSLGRGGVIQYF.

This chain connects TRBV11-2 to TRBJ2-7, with D possibly TRBD2 on 5 matching bases. Trimming removed 0 bases at V and 6 bases at J, with 9 bases between. CDR1 and CDR2 from the germline V gene are SGHAT and FQNNGV. This CDR3 comprises 13 residues. The CDR3 DNA reads as TGTGCCAGCAGCTTAGAGCCAACTAGCGAGCAGTACTTC. This encodes CASSLEPTSEQYF.

This sequence joins TRBV6-1 and TRBJ1-2; D remains unclear. Germline V gives CDR1 MNHNS, CDR2 SASEGT. The V end was cut by 4 bases, the J end by 3 bases, with 21 bases between. CDR3 length: 17 residues. The CDR3 protein is CASSGAIEQKSHYGYTF. Here the CDR3 DNA reads TGTGCCAGCAGTGGGGCCATAGAGCAGAAGTCTCACTATGGCTACACCTTC.

The chain has TRBV24-1 and TRBJ2-2, with TRBD1 identical over 10 bases. Germline lookup yields CDR1 KGHDR and CDR2 SFDVKD. The V segment lost 3 bases and the J segment 4 bases; nucleotides outside the gene matches: 4. CDR3 length equals 16 residues. Written as DNA, the CDR3 is TGTGCCACCAGTGATCCTTGGACAGGGGGCACCGGGGAGCTGTTTTTT. Its translation: CATSDPWTGGTGELFF.

The rearrangement uses TRBV7-9 and TRBJ2-7; D gene uncertain. The V end was cut by 5 bases, the J end by 9 bases, with 11 bases between. This CDR3 is 11 amino acids long. The germline V gene encodes CDR1 SEHNR and CDR2 FQNEAQ (reference sequence). CDR3 sequence: CASSLSIGQYF. The CDR3 nucleotides are TGTGCCAGCAGCCTATCCATTGGGCAGTACTTC.

The genes are TRBV3-1 (or the pseudogene TRBV3-2) and TRBJ2-3, with 7 bases matching TRBD1. Germline V gene data show CDR1 as LGHDT and CDR2 as YNNKEL (reference sequence). The CDR3 runs to 17 residues. With V trimmed by 4 bases and J by 2 bases, 12 bases remained unmatched. CDR3 sequence (DNA): TGTGCCAGCAGCCCGACGACAGGGACCGTCCTCACAGATACGCAGTATTTT. Amino acid sequence: CASSPTTGTVLTDTQYF.

The chain uses TRBV27 and TRBJ2-2; D is possibly TRBD1 (6 bases). The CDR3 is 13 amino acids. The V gene lost 9 bases and the J gene lost 6 bases, with 14 bases spanning the gap. The germline V gene encodes CDR1 MNHEY and CDR2 SMNVEV (reference sequence). The CDR3 nucleotides are TGTGCCAGTAAACCGGACAGCCCCGGGGAGCTGTTTTTT. It codes for CASKPDSPGELFF.

CDR3 in DNA: TGTGCCAGCAACTCCCTTAAGGGGGAACGGGGGGTCAGGTCTGAAGCTTTCTTT. Protein: CASNSLKGERGVRSEAFF. The chain carries TRBV28 and TRBJ1-1, with D perhaps matching TRBD1 (6 bases). Germline-derived CDR1 and CDR2 are MDHEN and SYDVKM. The CDR3 runs to 18 residues. Trimming pared 7 bases from V and 6 bases from J, leaving 30 bases between.

The J gene is TRBJ2-7, the V gene TRBV28, with a weak D call TRBD1 (6 bases). Between the trimmed V and J ends, which lost 6 bases and 6 bases, there was a span of 15 bases. CDR1 is MDHEN, CDR2 SYDVKM, per germline. The CDR3 is made up of 13 amino acids. CDR3 nucleotides: TGTGCCAGCAGACTACAGGGTTTGGGCGAGCAGTACTTC. This translates into CASRLQGLGEQYF.

The chain carries TRBV7-9 and TRBJ1-3; 9 positions match TRBD1. The CDR3 has 18 residues. The ends lost 0 bases at V and 2 bases at J; junction bases unmatched: 8. Germline CDR1 SEHNR, CDR2 FQNEAQ (reference sequence). Here the CDR3 reads CASSLAGTGLVAGNTIYF. The CDR3 DNA sequence: TGTGCCAGCAGCTTAGCCGGGACAGGGTTAGTAGCTGGAAACACCATATATTTT.

V and J are TRBV7-2 and TRBJ2-7; 10 nucleotides line up with TRBD2. The CDR3 is made up of 15 amino acids. CDR1 and CDR2 from the germline V gene are SGHTA and FQGNSA. V was clipped by 0 bases and J by 7 bases; unmatched bases: 6. CDR3 loop: CASSLASGRFGEQYF. CDR3 nucleotide sequence: TGTGCCAGCAGCTTAGCTAGCGGGAGGTTCGGAGAGCAGTACTTC. Supplemented by reference TRBV7-2 and TRBJ2-7, the full variable domain reads GAGVSQSPSNKVTEKGKDVELRCDPISGHTALYWYRQSLGQGLEFLIYFQGNSAPDKSGLPSDRFSAERTGGSVSTLTIQRTQQEDSAVYLCASSLASGRFGEQYFGPGTRLTVT.

This chain connects TRBV12-3 or TRBV12-4 to TRBJ1-2, with a weak D call TRBD1 (6 bases). Trimming shortened V by 6 bases and J by 5 bases, and 13 bases separated the two germline ends. The CDR3 contains 13 residues. The CDR3 region is CASSLSRGYGYTF. The CDR3 DNA follows: TGTGCCAGCAGCCTCAGCAGGGGTTATGGCTACACCTTC.

As to this clone: The identical CDR3 is also encoded by other nucleotide sequences in the sample. This chain joins TRBV7-9 and TRBJ1-5; no reliable D call. Germline CDR1 SEHNR, CDR2 FQNEAQ (reference sequence). The CDR3 is 14 amino acids. The germline V and J ends were trimmed by 3 bases and 7 bases, with 13 bases remaining between them. CDR3 loop: CASSLGTGNQPQHF. CDR3 nucleotides: TGTGCCAGCAGCTTGGGCACGGGGAACCAGCCCCAGCATTTT.

In this sample, this clone turned up once. The genes are TRBV19 and TRBJ2-7; possibly TRBD1 for D (6 bases). Germline loops: CDR1 LNHDA, CDR2 SQIVND (reference sequence). The CDR3 is 14 amino acids. Trimming pared 5 bases from V and 2 bases from J, leaving 13 bases between. This CDR3 reads CASSQVGQTYEQYF. The DNA of the CDR3 is TGTGCCAGTAGTCAAGTCGGACAGACCTACGAGCAGTACTTC.

This rearrangement joins TRBV6-5 to TRBJ2-3; tentatively, D is TRBD2 (6 bases). The CDR3 is 13 residues long. CDR1 and CDR2 from the germline V gene are MNHEY and SVGAGI. The V and J ends lost 4 bases and 11 bases respectively, with 16 bases between them. The CDR3 here is CASSSRGLKEQYF. The CDR3, as DNA: TGTGCCAGCAGTTCCCGGGGACTCAAGGAGCAGTATTTT.

The J gene is TRBJ1-1, the V gene TRBV5-1; TRBD1 agrees at 10 bases. The CDR3 sequence is 17 residues long. V was pared by 3 bases and J by 2 bases, with 10 bases of the junction left unmatched. CDR1 is SGHRS and CDR2 is YFSETQ in the germline V gene. CDR3 in DNA: TGCGCCAGCAGCTCATCATGGACAGGGGGGAGAAACACTGAAGCTTTCTTT. Translation gives CASSSSWTGGRNTEAFF. The whole variable domain, filled in from reference TRBV5-1 and TRBJ1-1, reads KAGVTQTPRYLIKTRGQQVTLSCSPISGHRSVSWYQQTPGQGLQFLFEYFSETQRNKGNFPGRFSGRQFSNSRSEMNVSTLELGDSALYLCASSSSWTGGRNTEAFFGQGTRLTVV.

CDR3 residues: CASSTRRTGALYSNQPQHF. Here the CDR3 DNA reads TGTGCCAGTAGTACCAGACGGACAGGGGCCCTCTATAGCAATCAGCCCCAGCATTTT. The gene calls are TRBV19 and TRBJ1-5; 9 nucleotides line up with TRBD1. The CDR3 runs to 19 residues. The J segment lost 0 bases and the V segment lost 4 bases, leaving 13 bases of the junction unmatched. Germline-derived CDR1 and CDR2 are LNHDA and SQIVND (reference sequence).

The CDR3 loop reads CASSSRLAGRYEQFF. As DNA, the CDR3 is TGTGCCAGCAGCTCCCGACTAGCGGGAAGATATGAGCAGTTCTTC. The chain links TRBV7-3 to TRBJ2-1; TRBD2 aligns across 11 bases. The CDR3 spans 15 residues. Germline loops: CDR1 SGHTA, CDR2 FQGTGA. Trimming at V came to 4 bases and at J to 8 bases, leaving 7 bases not matched to a gene.